This T cell receptor beta chain derives from a study of blood T cell repertoires in COVID-19. TCRdb's copy holds only in-frame clones and misses some; the assay was immunoSEQ multiplex PCR. This sample has around 90,000 clones, with 80% found just once. The CDR3 sequence is 11 residues long. Germline V CDR1 and CDR2: MDHEN, SYDVKM. V was clipped by 2 bases and J by 8 bases, with 6 bases between them. The sample consisted of peripheral blood. The chain combines TRBV28 with TRBJ2-5, with a possible D match to TRBD1 (6 bases). The source of this sequence is a human donor in a cohort sampled during active COVID-19. CDR3: CASSLGTTQYF. CDR3 nucleotide sequence: TGTGCCAGCAGTTTAGGGACAACCCAGTACTTC.